This TCR beta chain came from a study of blood T cell repertoires in COVID-19. The overall study: Spain, Italy and the United States supplied samples that represented acute and convalescent COVID-19. In each case, the material was cDNA or gDNA derived from T cells, B-cell-depleted T cells, or PBMCs.

The CDR3 length is 12 residues. Trimming took 6 bases from V and 5 from J; bases not matched to a gene: 4. The germline gives CDR1 SQVTM, CDR2 ANQGSEA. As originally analysed: Reference gene primer amplification in the assay estimated nucleated cell counts. Generated by immunoSEQ multiplex PCR, the TCRdb table keeps only in-frame clones and is missing some. D and trimming were read from the DNA, whereas the V and J calls and clone size are those reported in that table. The data show 130,000 to 150,000 clones, approximately 88% seen once. This chain joins TRBV29-1 and TRBJ1-1, with TRBD1 matching 9 bases. The TCR originated in a woman aged 50 to 60 with acute or convalescent COVID-19. The material sequenced was peripheral blood. In DNA, the CDR3 is TGCAGCGTCGAGACAGGGGGAACTGAAGCTTTCTTT. This encodes CSVETGGTEAFF. The complete variable domain, with remaining parts taken from reference TRBV29-1 and TRBJ1-1, reads SAVISQKPSRDICQRGTSLTIQCQVDSQVTMMFWYRQQPGQSLTLIATANQGSEATYESGFVIDKFPISRPNLTFSTLTVSNMSPEDSSIYLCSVETGGTEAFFGQGTRLTVV.